These 31 T cell receptor beta chains were sequenced from one sample in a study of T cells in localized non-small cell lung cancer. TCRdb keeps only in-frame clones here, not all; method: immunoSEQ multiplex PCR. The data contain more than 12,000 clones, around 85% of them singletons. Sequenced material: peripheral blood, taken before any cancer treatment. The source of these receptors is a woman aged 35 to 70 with stage I lung adenocarcinoma.

This sequence joins TRBV12-5 and TRBJ2-2; D is unresolved. Between the trimmed V and J ends, which lost 9 bases and 0 bases, there was a span of 14 bases. Germline CDR1 and CDR2: LGHNT and FRNRAP. The CDR3 totals 15 residues. The CDR3 here is CASITGVSNTGELFF. Here the CDR3 DNA reads TGTGCTAGCATAACTGGGGTTTCGAACACCGGGGAGCTGTTTTTT.

The J gene is TRBJ1-1, the V gene TRBV5-6; a possible D gene is TRBD1 (5 bases). V was clipped by 5 bases and J by 5 bases, with 22 bases between them. The germline V gene has CDR1 SGHDT and CDR2 YYEEEE. The CDR3 totals 16 residues. In DNA form, the CDR3 reads TGTGCCAGCAGACCTCACGACGGGGGGTCAGTTACTGAAGCTTTCTTT. Protein product: CASRPHDGGSVTEAFF.

This clone was seen a few times. The J gene is TRBJ1-5, the V gene TRBV6-5; 8 nucleotides agree with TRBD1. V gave up 10 bases and J gave up 1 base; unmatched junction bases: 6. CDR1 is MNHEY, CDR2 SVGAGI, per germline. The CDR3 contains 14 residues. The CDR3 bases are TGTGCCACCCAGGGGGCGGAGAGCAATCAGCCCCAGCATTTT. Translated, it gives CATQGAESNQPQHF.

This clone was found a few times. The chain employs TRBV5-5 and TRBJ2-7, with 7 bases fitting TRBD1. The CDR3 has 17 amino acids. Germline V lookup: CDR1 SGHKS, CDR2 YYEKEE (reference sequence). The ends lost 3 bases at V and 4 bases at J; junction bases unmatched: 16. The CDR3 reads CASSSALLGQVKYEQYF. In DNA, the CDR3 is TGTGCCAGCAGCTCTGCCTTACTTGGACAGGTAAAGTACGAGCAGTACTTC.

The chain employs TRBV5-1 and TRBJ2-7; D is perhaps TRBD1 or TRBD2 (6 bases each). V was pared by 4 bases and J by 2 bases, with 13 bases between. The CDR3 spans 14 residues. Per the germline V gene, CDR1 is SGHRS and CDR2 is YFSETQ. The CDR3 bases are TGCGCCAGCAGCCTGGGGGGCGGACCCTACGAGCAGTACTTC. Protein: CASSLGGGPYEQYF.

This clone showed up just a few times. V gene TRBV10-3 combines with J gene TRBJ2-1; D is tentatively TRBD1 or TRBD2 (5 bases each). CDR3 length: 12 amino acids. V was cut by 2 bases and J by 10 bases, with 9 bases left in between. In germline, CDR1 is ENHRY, CDR2 SYGVKD. The CDR3 bases are TGTGCCATCAGTGAGGGTGGGGACGAGCAGTTCTTC. Translation gives CAISEGGDEQFF.

This rearrangement joins TRBV7-3 to TRBJ1-2; possible D gene TRBD1, 6 bases. The CDR3 loop spans 13 amino acids. V gave up 2 bases and J gave up 6 bases, with 10 bases separating them. Germline values: CDR1 SGHTA, CDR2 FQGTGA. In nucleotides, the CDR3 is TGTGCCAGCAGCTTAGACAGGTTCGATGGCTACACCTTC. It encodes CASSLDRFDGYTF.

This clone occurred once. The V call is TRBV4-3, the J call TRBJ2-7, with 10 bases matching TRBD1. V was pared by 0 bases and J by 2 bases, with 7 bases of the junction left unmatched. The germline V gene encodes CDR1 LGHNA and CDR2 YSLEER. The CDR3 contains 17 residues. The CDR3, as DNA: TGCGCCAGCAGCCAAGAGATCCCGGGACAGGGGCCCTACGAGCAGTACTTC. Amino acid sequence: CASSQEIPGQGPYEQYF.

The V gene is TRBV11-2, the J gene TRBJ1-1; 8 bases are shared with TRBD1. The CDR3 runs to 18 residues. With 3 bases clipped from V and 1 base from J, the junction kept 13 bases outside the gene matches. The germline V gene has CDR1 SGHAT and CDR2 FQNNGV. Here the CDR3 reads CASSFRPGQGATNTEAFF. The CDR3 nucleotides are TGTGCCAGCAGCTTCAGACCCGGACAGGGAGCAACGAACACTGAAGCTTTCTTT.

The chain has TRBV19 and TRBJ1-6, with 9 bases lining up with TRBD1. Germline trimming cut 7 bases from V and 8 bases from J; bases unmatched to any gene: 3. Germline-derived CDR1 and CDR2 are LNHDA and SQIVND (reference sequence). This CDR3 has 13 amino acids. CDR3 bases: TGTGCCAGTAAGGGACAGGGCTATTCACCCCTCCACTTT. This sequence encodes CASKGQGYSPLHF.

The V call is TRBV18, the J call TRBJ1-1, with 9 bases matching TRBD1. Unmatched junction bases numbered 7, after V lost 1 base and J lost 7 bases. Germline V gene lookup returns CDR1 KGHSH and CDR2 LQKENI. The CDR3 has 15 residues. The CDR3 region has the DNA TGTGCCAGCTCACCACAGGGACAGGGAGTAATTGAAGCTTTCTTT. It is translated as CASSPQGQGVIEAFF.

The V call is TRBV11-3, the J call TRBJ1-6, with D maybe TRBD1 (6 bases). There are 13 residues in the CDR3. V lost 2 bases and J 10 bases, leaving 9 bases between the germline ends. Germline-derived CDR1 and CDR2 are SGHNT and YENEEA. CDR3 bases: TGTGCCAGCAGCTTAACAGGGCAATCACCCCTCCACTTT. The encoded protein is CASSLTGQSPLHF. The complete variable domain, with remaining parts taken from reference TRBV11-3 and TRBJ1-6, reads EAGVVQSPRYKIIEKKQPVAFWCNPISGHNTLYWYLQNLGQGPELLIRYENEEAVDDSQLPKDRFSAERLKGVDSTLKIQPAELGDSAVYLCASSLTGQSPLHFGNGTRLTVT.

The CDR3 loop reads CASSSRDRGTDTQYF. The DNA for the CDR3 is TGTGCCAGCAGTTCCCGGGACAGAGGTACAGATACGCAGTATTTT. V and J are TRBV27 and TRBJ2-3; 7 bases fit TRBD1. Unmatched junction bases numbered 7, after V lost 4 bases and J lost 3 bases. The germline V gene has CDR1 MNHEY and CDR2 SMNVEV (reference sequence). CDR3 length equals 15 residues.

The V and J genes are TRBV19 and TRBJ2-1, with 9 positions matching TRBD1. Germline assignment: CDR1 LNHDA and CDR2 SQIVND (reference sequence). Unmatched junction bases numbered 14, after V lost 6 bases and J lost 5 bases. The CDR3 is 17 amino acids. The CDR3 sequence is CASSPPPTGGRNNEQFF. For the CDR3, the DNA is TGTGCCAGTAGCCCACCACCGACAGGGGGGAGGAACAATGAGCAGTTCTTC. The whole variable domain, filled in from reference TRBV19 and TRBJ2-1, reads DGGITQSPKYLFRKEGQNVTLSCEQNLNHDAMYWYRQDPGQGLRLIYYSQIVNDFQKGDIAEGYSVSREKKESFPLTVTSAQKNPTAFYLCASSPPPTGGRNNEQFFGPGTRLTVL.

A single count supports this clone. V is TRBV30 and J is TRBJ1-5, with a weak D call TRBD1 (6 bases). Germline loops: CDR1 GTSNPN, CDR2 SVGIG (reference sequence). This CDR3 has 16 amino acids. V dropped 5 bases and J dropped 1 base, with 18 bases sitting between them. CDR3 region: CAWGGLRDGSNQPQHF. CDR3 bases: TGTGCCTGGGGGGGCCTCCGGGACGGCAGCAATCAGCCCCAGCATTTT.

V usage is TRBV5-1 and J usage is TRBJ1-2; TRBD1 matches at 11 bases. Germline loops: CDR1 SGHRS, CDR2 YFSETQ. This CDR3 has 16 amino acids. Unmatched junction bases numbered 6, after V lost 2 bases and J lost 3 bases. This CDR3 reads CASSFGMGQGDYGYTF. As DNA, the CDR3 is TGCGCCAGCAGCTTCGGGATGGGACAGGGGGACTATGGCTACACCTTC. Drawing the rest from reference TRBV5-1 and TRBJ1-2, the complete variable domain is KAGVTQTPRYLIKTRGQQVTLSCSPISGHRSVSWYQQTPGQGLQFLFEYFSETQRNKGNFPGRFSGRQFSNSRSEMNVSTLELGDSALYLCASSFGMGQGDYGYTFGSGTRLTVV.

The gene calls are TRBV7-8 and TRBJ2-2; D not certain. CDR3 length equals 12 residues. Trimming cost V 1 base and J 7 bases, with 4 bases left between them. Germline V gives CDR1 SGHVS, CDR2 FQNEAQ. The CDR3 spells CASSLVNGELFF. The CDR3 nucleotides read TGTGCCAGCAGCTTAGTAAACGGGGAGCTGTTTTTT.

CDR3 protein: CASSYDRGQDYGYTF. The CDR3 DNA sequence: TGTGCCAGCAGTTACGACAGGGGGCAAGACTATGGCTACACCTTC. The V and J genes are TRBV28 and TRBJ1-2; 10 bases align to TRBD1. The CDR3 runs to 15 residues. V trimming: 4 bases; J trimming: 3 bases; junction bases outside the gene matches: 5. Per the germline V gene, CDR1 is MDHEN and CDR2 is SYDVKM.

The chain has TRBV7-2 and TRBJ1-2; 8 nucleotides align to TRBD1. This CDR3 is built from 13 residues. Per the germline V gene, CDR1 is SGHTA and CDR2 is FQGNSA. Trimming took 5 bases from V and 8 from J; bases not matched to a gene: 7. CDR3 DNA: TGTGCCAGCAGCCCCGGACAGGGTGCAGGCTACACCTTC. Its translation is CASSPGQGAGYTF.

The V call is TRBV30, the J call TRBJ2-7; D unresolved. CDR1 is GTSNPN, CDR2 SVGIG, per germline (reference sequence). The CDR3 sequence is 12 residues long. Trimming shortened V by 3 bases and J by 3 bases, and 9 bases separated the two germline ends. CDR3 sequence: CAWSESFYEQYF. The CDR3 nucleotides read TGTGCCTGGAGCGAATCCTTCTACGAGCAGTACTTC. Full variable domain (rest looked up from reference TRBV30 and TRBJ2-7): SQTIHQWPATLVQPVGSPLSLECTVEGTSNPNLYWYRQAAGRGLQLLFYSVGIGQISSEVPQNLSASRPQDRQFILSSKKLLLSDSGFYLCAWSESFYEQYFGPGTRLTVT.

V usage is TRBV27 and J usage is TRBJ1-6; TRBD1 aligns across 9 bases. V trimming: 10 bases; J trimming: 0 bases; junction bases outside the gene matches: 10. CDR3 size: 17 residues. Per the germline V gene, CDR1 is MNHEY and CDR2 is SMNVEV (reference sequence). CDR3 DNA: TGTGCCACCCGGACAGGGGATCTGCTCTCCTATAATTCACCCCTCCACTTT. Translation: CATRTGDLLSYNSPLHF.

The chain has TRBV30 and TRBJ2-5; D is uncertain. CDR1 GTSNPN and CDR2 SVGIG come from the germline V gene (reference sequence). V was clipped by 0 bases and J by 2 bases, with 10 bases between them. This CDR3 is 14 amino acids long. The CDR3 is CAWSVTFPQETQYF. The CDR3, as DNA: TGTGCCTGGAGTGTAACTTTCCCACAAGAGACCCAGTACTTC.

This clone was picked up a small number of times. The chain is built from TRBV7-9 and TRBJ1-6; D gene uncertain. V lost 0 bases and J 7 bases, leaving 7 bases between the germline ends. CDR1 and CDR2 from the germline V gene are SEHNR and FQNEAQ (reference sequence). The CDR3 loop spans 14 amino acids. In nucleotides, the CDR3 is TGTGCCAGCAGCTTAGCGTCGGGCAATTCACCCCTCCACTTT. Translating it yields CASSLASGNSPLHF. The full variable domain, rest sourced from reference TRBV7-9 and TRBJ1-6, is DTGVSQNPRHKITKRGQNVTFRCDPISEHNRLYWYRQTLGQGPEFLTYFQNEAQLEKSRLLSDRFSAERPKGSFSTLEIQRTEQGDSAMYLCASSLASGNSPLHFGNGTRLTVT.

The CDR3 DNA follows: TGTGCCAGCTCACCAGGGGTAGGACAGGGAATCGAGCAGTACTTC. Translation: CASSPGVGQGIEQYF. The chain is built from TRBV18 and TRBJ2-7; 8 bases align to TRBD1. Trimming cost V 2 bases and J 6 bases; bases outside gene matches: 9. Germline V gives CDR1 KGHSH, CDR2 LQKENI. The CDR3 is 15 residues long. Using reference TRBV18 and TRBJ2-7 for the parts outside the CDR3, the full variable domain is NAGVMQNPRHLVRRRGQEARLRCSPMKGHSHVYWYRQLPEEGLKFMVYLQKENIIDESGMPKERFSAEFPKEGPSILRIQQVVRGDSAAYFCASSPGVGQGIEQYFGPGTRLTVT.

The chain joins TRBV18 to TRBJ1-1; the D gene is possibly TRBD1 (5 bases). Deletions cut 1 base from V and 3 bases from J, with 15 bases between. The germline V gene has CDR1 KGHSH and CDR2 LQKENI. The CDR3 runs to 16 residues. CDR3 loop: CASSPLAHGADTEAFF. CDR3 DNA: TGTGCCAGCTCACCACTGGCCCATGGGGCCGACACTGAAGCTTTCTTT.

This chain connects TRBV15 to TRBJ2-7, with unresolved D. Germline assignment: CDR1 LNHNV and CDR2 YYDKDF (reference sequence). Trimming removed 0 bases from V and 5 bases from J, with 11 bases in between. The CDR3 has 14 amino acids. CDR3: CATSRDFVADEQYF. The CDR3 nucleotides are TGTGCCACCAGCAGAGATTTTGTGGCCGACGAGCAGTACTTC.

The J gene is TRBJ2-7, the V gene TRBV6-5, with a possible D match to TRBD2 (6 bases). Trimming removed 6 bases at V and 5 bases at J, with 17 bases between. CDR1 and CDR2 (germline): MNHEY, SVGAGI. The CDR3 loop spans 14 amino acids. The CDR3: CASRARLDPNEQYF. In DNA, the CDR3 is TGTGCCAGCAGAGCCAGACTAGATCCCAACGAGCAGTACTTC.

This chain uses TRBV7-2 with TRBJ2-5; D ambiguous. The CDR3 totals 13 residues. Trimming took 6 bases from V and 0 from J, leaving 8 bases between them. The germline V gene has CDR1 SGHTA and CDR2 FQGNSA. The CDR3 DNA sequence: TGTGCCAGCAGTCCCGGGTACCAAGAGACCCAGTACTTC. The encoded protein is CASSPGYQETQYF.

The rearrangement uses TRBV4-1 and TRBJ2-7; 8 bases map to TRBD2. The trim removed 0 bases at V and 3 bases at J, leaving 10 bases unmatched. The CDR3 loop spans 17 amino acids. Germline V lookup: CDR1 MGHRA, CDR2 YSYEKL. The CDR3: CASSQDPAGAGVYEQYF. The CDR3 DNA sequence: TGCGCCAGCAGCCAAGATCCGGCTGGAGCGGGAGTCTACGAGCAGTACTTC.

J is TRBJ1-1 and V is TRBV28; D not certain. The germline V and J ends were trimmed by 6 bases and 3 bases, with 20 bases remaining between them. Germline CDR1 is MDHEN and CDR2 is SYDVKM. CDR3 length: 16 amino acids. The CDR3 bases are TGTGCCAGCAGCCTCCCTAGGTCTGGGTGGGACACTGAAGCTTTCTTT. It is translated as CASSLPRSGWDTEAFF.

The J gene is TRBJ2-5, the V gene TRBV15; no clear D. The CDR3 spans 14 residues. The germline V and J ends were trimmed by 0 bases and 5 bases, with 10 bases remaining between them. Germline values: CDR1 LNHNV, CDR2 YYDKDF (reference sequence). The CDR3 spells CATSREGFGETQYF. In DNA form, the CDR3 reads TGTGCCACCAGCAGAGAGGGCTTTGGGGAGACCCAGTACTTC.